This passage covers 23 T cell receptor beta chains from one sample sequenced in a study of blood T cells in healthy people across ages. Primed by a sample-barcoded 5' primer and a J-beta primer mix, a second PCR proceeded for about 7 to 11 cycles. TCRdb independently ran MiXCR on the 5' RACE reads; one entry per CDR3 protein. The sample contains roughly 1,300,000 distinct CDR3 sequences, 59% of which appear only once. Material for sequencing was blood. The source of these receptors is a man aged 18 to 30 in good health.

This chain joins TRBV6-1 and TRBJ2-4, with a tentative D call TRBD1 (6 bases). The J call is in doubt because the DNA end fits TRBJ2-7 better. Germline CDR1 and CDR2: MNHNS and SASEGT. The CDR3 contains 14 residues. The CDR3 DNA reads TGTGCCAGCAGCGTAGACAGGAACGGGTACGAGCAGTACTTC. Translated, it gives CASSVDRNGYEQYF.

V usage is TRBV4-3 and J usage is TRBJ1-5; D perhaps matches TRBD1 (5 bases). The CDR3 is made up of 15 amino acids. The germline CDR1 and CDR2 sequences are LGHNA and YSLEER. Trimming removed 1 base at V and 4 bases at J, with 11 bases between. In DNA, the CDR3 is TGCGCCAGCAGCCAAGGGGTCGGGGGAAATCAGCCCCAGCATTTT. Its protein product is CASSQGVGGNQPQHF.

This clonotype came up a few times. The rearrangement links TRBV6-4 to TRBJ2-3; 7 nucleotides match TRBD1. CDR1 and CDR2 from the germline V gene are MRHNA and SNTAGT. This CDR3 comprises 15 residues. The V and J ends lost 0 bases and 2 bases, in that order; junction bases with no gene match: 2. The CDR3 sequence is CASSDSQGLTDTQYF. CDR3 nucleotide sequence: TGTGCCAGCAGTGACTCACAGGGGCTCACAGATACGCAGTATTTT.

This clonotype was picked up a small number of times. The V gene is TRBV21-1, the J gene TRBJ2-3; TRBD2, the D gene given by the table, was not confirmed from the DNA. TRBV21-1 is tagged as a pseudogene. The CDR3 runs to 14 residues. Here the CDR3 reads CASTAAGGADTQYF. In DNA, the CDR3 is TGTGCCAGCACCGCGGCGGGGGGAGCGGATACGCAGTATTTT.

This chain connects TRBV28 to TRBJ2-5; perhaps TRBD2 as D (5 bases). Trimming took 3 bases from V and 1 from J, leaving 6 bases between them. The length of the CDR3 is 13 residues. Germline values: CDR1 MDHEN, CDR2 SYDVKM. CDR3 sequence reads: CASSLEAQETQYF. CDR3 coding DNA: TGTGCCAGCAGTTTGGAGGCCCAAGAGACCCAGTACTTC.

This chain links TRBV10-3 with TRBJ2-7; a weak D match, TRBD2 (6 bases). The germline V and J ends were trimmed by 3 bases and 3 bases, with 15 bases remaining between them. Germline V lookup: CDR1 ENHRY, CDR2 SYGVKD. CDR3 length: 15 amino acids. In DNA, the CDR3 is TGTGCCATCAGTGACCCCCCCGGGAGTGACTACGAGCAGTACTTC. Translated, it gives CAISDPPGSDYEQYF.

This chain links TRBV6-5 with TRBJ2-2; the D is unclear. The CDR3 is 13 residues long. CDR1 and CDR2 (germline): MNHEY, SVGAGI. With 2 bases removed from V and 4 bases from J, the gap between germline ends came to 5 bases. In DNA form, the CDR3 reads TGTGCCAGCAGTTACGATCGCACCGGGGAGCTGTTTTTT. Translated, it gives CASSYDRTGELFF.

The V gene is TRBV4-1, the J gene TRBJ1-6; TRBD1 is a possible D gene (6 bases). V was trimmed by 2 bases and J by 0 bases, leaving 14 bases between them. Germline V CDR1 and CDR2: MGHRA, YSYEKL. This CDR3 is built from 18 residues. CDR3 in amino acids: CASSQQTGTNSYNSPLHF. The CDR3 nucleotides are TGCGCCAGCAGCCAACAAACAGGGACCAACTCCTATAATTCACCCCTCCACTTT.

The chain couples TRBV12-3 or TRBV12-4 to TRBJ1-1; a weak D match, TRBD1 (6 bases). Trimming shortened V by 2 bases and J by 2 bases, and 12 bases separated the two germline ends. The CDR3 totals 15 residues. The CDR3 DNA sequence: TGTGCCAGCAGTTTAATGGGGGGCAGAAACACTGAAGCTTTCTTT. It is translated as CASSLMGGRNTEAFF.

J is TRBJ2-1 and V is TRBV12-3 or TRBV12-4; TRBD1 aligns across 9 bases. The CDR3 is made up of 16 amino acids. V shed 5 bases and J 6 bases; nucleotides not matched to a gene: 11. CDR3 loop: CASSPGRDRVGNEQFF. The CDR3 DNA reads as TGTGCCAGCAGTCCGGGCCGGGACAGGGTGGGCAATGAGCAGTTCTTC.

In the case of this clonotype: One end of the junction does not line up with germline, which may come from a read error. The gene calls are TRBV4-2 and TRBJ2-1; perhaps TRBD2 as D (5 bases). Germline CDR1 LGHNA, CDR2 YNFKEQ. CDR3 length equals 12 residues. The CDR3 sequence is CASSHQTTGIIF. The DNA for the CDR3 is TGTGCCAGCAGCCATCAAACCACGGGGATAATCTTC.

This clonotype appeared a few times. This sequence joins TRBV2 and TRBJ2-1; D is unclear. The V end was cut by 7 bases, the J end by 5 bases, with 15 bases between. The germline CDR1 and CDR2 sequences are SNHLY and FYNNEI. The CDR3 sequence is 14 residues long. CDR3 nucleotide sequence: TGTGCCAGCATGAGGTCCGAGACCCACAATGAGCAGTTCTTC. Protein product: CASMRSETHNEQFF.

J is TRBJ2-1 and V is TRBV4-1, with a tentative D call TRBD2 (5 bases). Trimming left V 7 bases short and J 7 bases short, with 14 bases between. CDR3 size: 13 residues. Germline lookup yields CDR1 MGHRA and CDR2 YSYEKL. The CDR3 reads CASINRDRNEQFF. The DNA for the CDR3 is TGCGCCAGCATTAACCGGGATAGGAATGAGCAGTTCTTC.

V is TRBV27 and J is TRBJ2-1; TRBD1 is a possible D gene (5 bases). The CDR3 length is 18 residues. Per germline, CDR1 MNHEY and CDR2 SMNVEV (reference sequence). The ends were cut back, 5 bases at V and 13 bases at J, with 33 bases in the middle. The CDR3 sequence is CASSPSLRQITSQETQFF. DNA of the CDR3: TGTGCCAGCAGTCCCTCTCTTAGACAGATTACCTCTCAAGAGACCCAGTTCTTC.

This chain connects TRBV2 to TRBJ1-6, with no clear D. This CDR3 comprises 15 residues. Germline V gene lookup returns CDR1 SNHLY and CDR2 FYNNEI. V dropped 8 bases and J dropped 7 bases, with 18 bases sitting between them. In nucleotides, the CDR3 is TGTGCCAGCGGGGAGACGGTTACGTTGAATTCACCCCTCCACTTT. This sequence encodes CASGETVTLNSPLHF.

The V and J genes are TRBV6-5 and TRBJ1-6; 10 positions agree with TRBD1. V was clipped by 2 bases and J by 9 bases; unmatched bases: 4. Germline lookup yields CDR1 MNHEY and CDR2 SVGAGI. There are 15 residues in the CDR3. This chain's CDR3 is CASSYGTGVSSPLHF. In DNA form, the CDR3 reads TGTGCCAGCAGTTACGGGACAGGGGTTAGTTCACCCCTCCACTTT.

The genes are TRBV3-1 and TRBJ1-3; D not certain. V shed 2 bases and J shed 6 bases, with 11 bases lying between them. This CDR3 is built from 14 residues. In germline, CDR1 is LGHDT, CDR2 YNNKEL (reference sequence). The CDR3 is CASSQRRMANTIYF. CDR3 in DNA: TGTGCCAGCAGCCAACGCAGGATGGCAAACACCATATATTTT.

V is TRBV29-1 and J is TRBJ2-5; D is undetermined. Germline V lookup: CDR1 SQVTM, CDR2 ANQGSEA. This CDR3 has 14 amino acids. With 0 bases removed from V and 5 bases from J, the gap between germline ends came to 13 bases. The CDR3 sequence: CSVEDRVGVETQYF. The CDR3, as DNA: TGCAGCGTTGAAGATCGGGTGGGCGTGGAGACCCAGTACTTC.

The chain uses TRBV6-2 or TRBV6-3 and TRBJ2-5; the D gene could be TRBD1 or TRBD2 (5 bases each). The J call may be incorrect, as the DNA end agrees better with TRBJ2-7. Germline V CDR1 and CDR2: MNHEY, SVGEGT. This CDR3 comprises 12 residues. CDR3 loop: CASAGTWGEQYF. For the CDR3, the DNA is TGTGCCAGCGCAGGGACCTGGGGCGAGCAGTACTTC.

This clonotype has only a few counts. The chain couples TRBV6-5 to TRBJ2-7; 8 bases line up with TRBD1. The end of the DNA fits TRBJ2-4 better, so the J call may be wrong. The CDR3 runs to 13 residues. Germline CDR1 and CDR2: MNHEY and SVGAGI. CDR3 in amino acids: CASSGQGGDIQYF. The CDR3 DNA reads TGTGCCAGCAGTGGACAGGGCGGGGACATTCAGTACTTC.

The chain uses TRBV6-2 or TRBV6-3 and TRBJ1-1, with TRBD1 as a possible D gene (5 bases). The CDR3 totals 17 residues. V shed 6 bases and J shed 6 bases, with 26 bases lying between them. Germline V gene data show CDR1 as MNHEY and CDR2 as SVGEGT. CDR3 coding DNA: TGTGCCAGCAGCTCGGGTAAAAAACAGGTTCCTACGGCTGAAGCTTTCTTT. This codes for CASSSGKKQVPTAEAFF.

This chain joins TRBV4-1 and TRBJ1-1; 7 nucleotides line up with TRBD1. V lost 6 bases and J lost 1; bases outside the gene matches: 5. This CDR3 is 14 amino acids long. Germline V gene lookup returns CDR1 MGHRA and CDR2 YSYEKL. CDR3 bases: TGCGCCAGCAGGGGGACAGTGTCGAACACTGAAGCTTTCTTT. Its translation is CASRGTVSNTEAFF.

The gene calls are TRBV6-2 or TRBV6-3 and TRBJ1-2; tentative D call: TRBD1 (5 bases). CDR3 size: 15 residues. Trimming took 2 bases from V and 7 from J, leaving 17 bases between them. Germline V gives CDR1 MNHEY, CDR2 SVGEGT. Here the CDR3 DNA reads TGTGCCAGCAGTTACGACGGGCGGCAGGGCAGTGGCTACACCTTC. It specifies CASSYDGRQGSGYTF.